This entry describes one T cell receptor beta chain. The antigen is unknown. Time point: after neoadjuvant nivolumab, at surgical resection. The patients had HPV-negative, locally advanced oral cavity squamous cell carcinoma. This sample stems from a study of neoadjuvant anti-PD-1 for oral cavity cancer. Survey sequencing of tumors mostly used around 4.8 ug DNA, two replicates. Generated by immunoSEQ multiplex PCR, the TCRdb table keeps only in-frame clones and is missing some. The sample lists tens of thousands of clones, 35% to 50% seen once, with about two fifths in the top ten. The V and J ends lost 1 base and 10 bases respectively, with 10 bases between them. CDR3 length equals 12 residues. CDR1 LGHNA and CDR2 YSLEER come from the germline V gene. Study observations and caveats: Expansion of preexisting intratumoral clones was suggested to aid response.

The chain couples TRBV4-3 to TRBJ1-2, with unresolved D. The specimen comprised tumor tissue, sampled after nivolumab (anti-PD-1) treatment. The source is a person aged 40 to 85 with oral cavity squamous cell carcinoma. The CDR3 spells CASSQGRGDYTF. CDR3 nucleotide sequence: TGCGCCAGCAGCCAAGGAAGAGGAGACTACACCTTC.